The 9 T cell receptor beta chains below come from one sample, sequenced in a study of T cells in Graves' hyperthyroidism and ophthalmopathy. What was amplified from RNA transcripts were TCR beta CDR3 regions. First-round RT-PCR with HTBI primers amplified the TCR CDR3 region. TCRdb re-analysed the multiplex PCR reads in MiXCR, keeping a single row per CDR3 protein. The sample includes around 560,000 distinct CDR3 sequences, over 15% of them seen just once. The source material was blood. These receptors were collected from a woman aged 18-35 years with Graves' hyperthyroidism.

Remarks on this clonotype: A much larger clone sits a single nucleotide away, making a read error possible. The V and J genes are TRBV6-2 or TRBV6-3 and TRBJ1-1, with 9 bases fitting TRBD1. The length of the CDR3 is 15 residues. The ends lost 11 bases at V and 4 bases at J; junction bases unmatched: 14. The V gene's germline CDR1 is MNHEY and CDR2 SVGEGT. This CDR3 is CAGGQTGGRSTEAFF. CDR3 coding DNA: TGTGCCGGCGGACAGACAGGGGGGCGTAGCACTGAAGCTTTCTTT.

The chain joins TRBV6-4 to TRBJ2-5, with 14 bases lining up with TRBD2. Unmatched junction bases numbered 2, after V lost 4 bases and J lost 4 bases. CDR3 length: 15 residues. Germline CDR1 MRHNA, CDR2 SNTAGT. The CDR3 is CASSAGTSGGETQYF. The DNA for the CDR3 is TGTGCCAGCAGTGCCGGGACTAGCGGGGGAGAGACCCAGTACTTC.

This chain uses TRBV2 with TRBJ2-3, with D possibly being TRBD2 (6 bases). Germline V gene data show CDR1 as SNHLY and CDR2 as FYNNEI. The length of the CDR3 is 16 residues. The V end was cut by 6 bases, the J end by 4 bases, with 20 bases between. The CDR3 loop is CASSRRRGVQSDTQYF. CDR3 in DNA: TGTGCCAGCAGCCGCCGGAGGGGCGTGCAATCAGATACGCAGTATTTT.

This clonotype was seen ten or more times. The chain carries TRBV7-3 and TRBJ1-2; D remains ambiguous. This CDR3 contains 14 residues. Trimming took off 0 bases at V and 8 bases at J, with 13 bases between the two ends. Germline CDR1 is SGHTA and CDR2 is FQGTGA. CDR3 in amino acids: CASSLTPGDPGYTF. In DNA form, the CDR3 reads TGTGCCAGCAGCTTAACCCCCGGAGACCCGGGCTACACCTTC.

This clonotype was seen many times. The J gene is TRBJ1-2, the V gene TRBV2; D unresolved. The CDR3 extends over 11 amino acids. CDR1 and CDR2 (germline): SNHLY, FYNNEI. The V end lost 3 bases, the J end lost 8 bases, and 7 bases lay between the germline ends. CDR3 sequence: CASSDHQGYTF. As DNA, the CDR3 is TGTGCCAGCAGTGACCATCAGGGCTACACCTTC. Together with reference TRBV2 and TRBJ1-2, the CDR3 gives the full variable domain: EPEVTQTPSHQVTQMGQEVILRCVPISNHLYFYWYRQILGQKVEFLVSFYNNEISEKSEIFDDQFSVERPDGSNFTLKIRSTKLEDSAMYFCASSDHQGYTFGSGTRLTVV.

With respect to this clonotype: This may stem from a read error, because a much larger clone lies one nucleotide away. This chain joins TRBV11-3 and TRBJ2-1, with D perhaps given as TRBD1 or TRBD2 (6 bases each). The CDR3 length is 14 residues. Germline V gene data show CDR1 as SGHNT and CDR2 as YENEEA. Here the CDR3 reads CASSKGTGGNDQFF. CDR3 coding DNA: TGTGCCAGCAGCAAGGGGACTGGGGGCAATGACCAGTTCTTC.

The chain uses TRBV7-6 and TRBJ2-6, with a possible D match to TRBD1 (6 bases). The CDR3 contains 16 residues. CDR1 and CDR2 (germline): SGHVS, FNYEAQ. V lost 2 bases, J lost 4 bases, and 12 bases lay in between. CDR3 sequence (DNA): TGTGCCAGCAGCTTAAGTCAGGGGATGGGGGCCAACGTCCTGACTTTC. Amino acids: CASSLSQGMGANVLTF. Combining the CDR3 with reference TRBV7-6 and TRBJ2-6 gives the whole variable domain GAGVSQSPRYKVTKRGQDVALRCDPISGHVSLYWYRQALGQGPEFLTYFNYEAQQDKSGLPNDRFSAERPEGSISTLTIQRTEQRDSAMYRCASSLSQGMGANVLTFGAGSRLTVL.

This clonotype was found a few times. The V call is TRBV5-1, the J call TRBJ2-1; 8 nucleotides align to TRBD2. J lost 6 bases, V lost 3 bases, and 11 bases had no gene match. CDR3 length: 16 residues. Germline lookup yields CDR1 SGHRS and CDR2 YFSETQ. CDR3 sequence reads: CASSSLFSGSGNEQFF. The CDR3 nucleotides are TGCGCCAGCAGCTCCTTATTCAGCGGGAGTGGCAATGAGCAGTTCTTC.

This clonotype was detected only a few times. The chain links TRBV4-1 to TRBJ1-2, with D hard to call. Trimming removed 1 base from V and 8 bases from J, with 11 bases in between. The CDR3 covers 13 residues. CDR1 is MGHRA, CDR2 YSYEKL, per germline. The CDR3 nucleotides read TGCGCCAGCAGCCAAGTGGCGCCGGACGGCTACACCTTC. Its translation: CASSQVAPDGYTF.